A selection of T cell receptor beta chains follows, all from one sample in a study of T cells expressing NK-cell markers. TCRdb reprocessed the 5' RACE reads; each CDR3 protein has one entry and no DNA is given. This sample's table has about 460,000 distinct CDR3 sequences. The specimen was blood T cells: a sorted CD56 or NKG2C T cell subset, CD4+ or CD8+ T cells, or bulk PBMC T cells (not recorded which). These receptors were obtained from a woman between 50 and 59 years old in good health. The CDR3 runs from the conserved cysteine through the conserved F or W. Fields, in order: J gene, V gene, CDR3 protein.

j_gene: TRBJ1-2
v_gene: TRBV28
CDR3aa: CASSPTLGQGYGYTF

j_gene: TRBJ2-1
v_gene: TRBV6-4
CDR3aa: CASSRRSNNEQFF

j_gene: TRBJ1-5
v_gene: TRBV12-3/TRBV12-4
CDR3aa: CASSVTGGSNQPQHF

j_gene: TRBJ1-2
v_gene: TRBV30
CDR3aa: CAWNPGGTGYTF

j_gene: TRBJ2-1
v_gene: TRBV7-9
CDR3aa: CASTTGLLDANEQFF

j_gene: TRBJ2-3
v_gene: TRBV10-3
CDR3aa: CAITQGLGTDTQYF

j_gene: TRBJ2-1
v_gene: TRBV15
CDR3aa: CATSNRSGRAYEQFF

j_gene: TRBJ1-1
v_gene: TRBV3-1
CDR3aa: CASSPNPGGSSEAFF

j_gene: TRBJ2-5
v_gene: TRBV25-1
CDR3aa: CASSETGGIQETQYF

j_gene: TRBJ2-2
v_gene: TRBV5-6
CDR3aa: CASSFSQGTGELFF

j_gene: TRBJ1-1
v_gene: TRBV3-1
CDR3aa: CASSPWGQGLNTEAFF

j_gene: TRBJ2-7
v_gene: TRBV12-3/TRBV12-4
CDR3aa: CASTPGTSGSSYEQYF

j_gene: TRBJ1-2
v_gene: TRBV12-3/TRBV12-4
CDR3aa: CASRVRGRNYGYTF

j_gene: TRBJ2-5
v_gene: TRBV30
CDR3aa: CAWSRVETQYF

j_gene: TRBJ2-3
v_gene: TRBV5-1
CDR3aa: CASTGSTDTQYF

j_gene: TRBJ1-5
v_gene: TRBV28
CDR3aa: CASGSTAPNQPQHF

j_gene: TRBJ2-2
v_gene: TRBV19
CDR3aa: CASSRVDTNTGELFF

j_gene: TRBJ2-1
v_gene: TRBV7-8
CDR3aa: CASSPRLAGEGKTYNEQFF

j_gene: TRBJ2-4
v_gene: TRBV5-1
CDR3aa: CASSLWVGQAKNIQYF

j_gene: TRBJ2-7
v_gene: TRBV29-1
CDR3aa: CSVRGGGEQYF

j_gene: TRBJ2-2
v_gene: TRBV12-3/TRBV12-4
CDR3aa: CASSLLLRGAGELFF

j_gene: TRBJ2-7
v_gene: TRBV5-4
CDR3aa: CASSAIAGAAYEQYF

j_gene: TRBJ2-1
v_gene: TRBV3-1
CDR3aa: CASSPIPLGIGAPNEQFF

j_gene: TRBJ2-6
v_gene: TRBV24-1
CDR3aa: CATSDGGSGANVLTF

j_gene: TRBJ2-2
v_gene: TRBV12-3/TRBV12-4
CDR3aa: CASSPQGSGGELFF

j_gene: TRBJ2-5
v_gene: TRBV18
CDR3aa: CASSPISGKGQETQYF

j_gene: TRBJ2-2
v_gene: TRBV12-5
CDR3aa: CASGLVPGTSGTGELFF

j_gene: TRBJ2-3
v_gene: TRBV5-6
CDR3aa: CASSAGDPRDTQYF

j_gene: TRBJ2-1
v_gene: TRBV9
CDR3aa: CASSVASRDNEQFF

j_gene: TRBJ1-2
v_gene: TRBV5-1
CDR3aa: CASSWTGLAGYTF

j_gene: TRBJ1-5
v_gene: TRBV20-1
CDR3aa: CSARGLGTGTNQPQHF

j_gene: TRBJ2-1
v_gene: TRBV12-3/TRBV12-4
CDR3aa: CASSTLAKANEQFF

j_gene: TRBJ2-5
v_gene: TRBV20-1
CDR3aa: CSARDSAGTETQYF

j_gene: TRBJ1-5
v_gene: TRBV20-1
CDR3aa: CSARDPGRRGNQPQHF